The sequence of this TCR beta chain was determined in a study of human T cells and chemical hapten exposure. Study conclusions and caveats: The number of TCRs above 1 in 1000 frequency did not change after DPC sensitization. Expanded TCRs formed significantly more large CDR3 similarity clusters than controls.

Germline CDR1 MNHEY, CDR2 SVGAGI. The CDR3 runs 18 residues. J gave up 1 base and V 0 bases, and 10 bases lay outside the gene matches. Library construction involved attaching unique molecular identifiers to individual cDNA molecules, which allowed quantitative, reproducible TCR counting. TCRdb recomputed calls from the RACE reads with MiXCR, one row per CDR3 protein. The table shows 95,000 to 150,000 distinct CDR3 sequences, with about 11% occurring only once. This clonotype was recorded a few times. Its antigen remains unidentified. Described time point: patch test 3, about 24 weeks after DPC sensitization. Treatment of the sample: therapeutic diphenylcyclopropenone sensitization with weekly scalp DPC. The template was total RNA from unfractionated whole blood.

This TCR came from a woman between 50 and 59 years old with alopecia areata. Some clones in this sample may be carry-over from other donors' samples. The rearrangement joins TRBV6-5 to TRBJ2-3, with 7 positions matching TRBD2. The source material was whole blood, sampled in connection with sensitization to the hapten diphenylcyclopropenone (DPC). CDR3: CASSYSGVAGLRTDTQYF. In DNA, the CDR3 is TGTGCCAGCAGTTACTCTGGGGTAGCGGGTCTTCGCACAGATACGCAGTATTTT.